Shown below are 11 T cell receptor beta chains from a single sample sequenced in a study of blood T cell repertoires in COVID-19. Profiling relied on immunoSEQ multiplex PCR, and the TCRdb table lists in-frame clones only, not all of them. The profile shows 45,000 to 50,000 clones, approximately 87% of them singletons. The source material was peripheral blood. All receptors come from a woman in her sixties or seventies with acute or convalescent COVID-19.

This chain connects TRBV7-8 to TRBJ2-1; 13 bases map to TRBD2. The CDR3 totals 17 residues. With 5 bases clipped from V and 6 bases from J, the junction kept 10 bases outside the gene matches. Looked up from germline, CDR1 is SGHVS and CDR2 is FQNEAQ. This CDR3 is CASSPRTSGGRGNEQFF. CDR3 nucleotide sequence: TGTGCCAGCAGCCCCCGGACTAGCGGGGGCCGGGGCAATGAGCAGTTCTTC.

The CDR3 loop reads CASSLALVTRHNEQFF. In DNA, the CDR3 is TGTGCCAGCAGCTTAGCGCTTGTGACTAGACACAATGAGCAGTTCTTC. This chain connects TRBV7-8 to TRBJ2-1; weak D call: TRBD2 (6 bases). V lost 0 bases to trimming and J lost 5 bases, with 14 bases between them. The CDR3 has 16 amino acids. Germline V gives CDR1 SGHVS, CDR2 FQNEAQ.

This CDR3 is CAISRQGDYGYTF. In nucleotides, the CDR3 is TGTGCCATCAGTAGACAGGGAGACTATGGCTACACCTTC. This sequence joins TRBV10-3 and TRBJ1-2; TRBD1 matches at 7 bases. The CDR3 length is 13 residues. V lost 5 bases and J lost 3; bases outside the gene matches: 3. Germline CDR1 ENHRY, CDR2 SYGVKD.

CDR3 bases: TGTGCCAGTAGTACAGACAGGGCGCGGCAGCCCCAGCATTTT. Translation gives CASSTDRARQPQHF. The chain employs TRBV19 and TRBJ1-5; 7 bases line up with TRBD1. The V and J ends lost 4 bases and 7 bases, in that order; junction bases with no gene match: 7. The CDR3 is made up of 14 amino acids. Germline V gene data show CDR1 as LNHDA and CDR2 as SQIVND (reference sequence).

The count of this clone is one. This chain joins TRBV6-5 and TRBJ1-1; D not resolved. Germline V CDR1 and CDR2: MNHEY, SVGAGI. V shed 6 bases and J shed 3 bases, with 5 bases lying between them. This CDR3 has 11 residues. CDR3: CASRHDTEAFF. CDR3 bases: TGTGCCAGCAGACACGACACTGAAGCTTTCTTT.

The chain has TRBV2 and TRBJ1-1; tentatively, D is TRBD1 (5 bases). Germline V lookup: CDR1 SNHLY, CDR2 FYNNEI. There are 13 residues in the CDR3. V lost 11 bases and J lost 1, with 14 bases in between. This chain's CDR3 is CAGAEVRNTEAFF. Here the CDR3 DNA reads TGTGCCGGGGCTGAGGTTCGGAACACTGAAGCTTTCTTT.

The chain uses TRBV2 and TRBJ2-1; D might be TRBD1 (6 bases). V was clipped by 7 bases and J by 7 bases, with 23 bases between them. The CDR3 extends over 16 amino acids. The germline gives CDR1 SNHLY, CDR2 FYNNEI. The CDR3 nucleotides read TGTGCCAGCACCCTTCTTAGGGGGACCTTAGGGAATGAGCAGTTCTTC. Amino acid sequence: CASTLLRGTLGNEQFF.

This clone is classed as medium-sized. Other DNA sequences in this specimen translate into the identical CDR3. The gene calls are TRBV29-1 and TRBJ1-2, with D unresolved. Trimming cost V 5 bases and J 0 bases, with 10 bases left between them. This CDR3 comprises 13 residues. Germline CDR1 and CDR2: SQVTM and ANQGSEA. The CDR3 region has the DNA TGCAGCGTTCGCGGGAGTTCTAACTATGGCTACACCTTC. Translated, it gives CSVRGSSNYGYTF.

The chain combines TRBV9 with TRBJ1-4; D unclear. CDR1 is SGDLS and CDR2 is YYNGEE in the germline V gene. The CDR3 length is 13 residues. The V gene lost 2 bases and the J gene lost 8 bases, with 10 bases spanning the gap. The CDR3 sequence is CASSVNSGEKLFF. CDR3 bases: TGTGCCAGCAGCGTTAACAGCGGGGAAAAACTGTTTTTT.

The chain combines TRBV3-1 (or the pseudogene TRBV3-2) with TRBJ2-5; TRBD1 matches at 10 bases. The CDR3 totals 17 residues. Germline CDR1 reads LGHDT; CDR2 reads YNNKEL (reference sequence). The V segment lost 1 base and the J segment 7 bases; nucleotides outside the gene matches: 12. The CDR3 is CASSQVGDRGSGWTQYF. The CDR3 nucleotides read TGTGCCAGCAGCCAAGTTGGGGACAGGGGCAGTGGATGGACCCAGTACTTC.

The CDR3 protein is CASSLETGTGELFF. The CDR3 nucleotides read TGTGCCAGCAGCTTGGAGACGGGGACCGGGGAGCTGTTTTTT. V gene TRBV5-8 combines with J gene TRBJ2-2; possible D gene TRBD2, 5 bases. V was shortened by 0 bases and J by 5 bases, with 8 bases between the two germline ends. Looked up from germline, CDR1 is SGHTS and CDR2 is YDEGEE. The CDR3 covers 14 residues.